Listed below are T cell receptor beta chains from one sample, sequenced in a study of blood T cell repertoires in COVID-19. Produced via immunoSEQ multiplex PCR; TCRdb's table is partial and in-frame only. The sample includes about 55,000 clones, roughly four fifths of them seen just once. The material sequenced was peripheral blood. These receptor sequences come from a human donor in a cohort sampled during active or convalescent COVID-19. Each CDR3 is given with its conserved first and last residue. The order of the fields is J gene, V gene, CDR3 protein.

J: TRBJ1-3; V: TRBV7-9; CDR3: CASSSEDTRNTIYF
J: TRBJ2-3; V: TRBV4-2; CDR3: CASSQDLDSFTDTQYF
J: TRBJ1-1; V: TRBV27; CDR3: CASRAQGNTEAFF
J: TRBJ1-2; V: TRBV6-2/TRBV6-3; CDR3: CASSDRGSRGYTF
J: TRBJ1-5; V: TRBV11-2; CDR3: CASSLDAGNQPQHF
J: TRBJ1-3; V: TRBV30; CDR3: CAWSVTAKPGNTIYF
J: TRBJ1-1; V: TRBV7-9; CDR3: CASSLGSGTGGSEAFF
J: TRBJ2-7; V: TRBV2; CDR3: CASAWETGGSYEQYF
J: TRBJ1-5; V: TRBV7-3; CDR3: CASSLWPADRSNQPQHF
J: TRBJ2-4; V: TRBV5-4; CDR3: CASSLRGGLAKNIQYF
J: TRBJ2-5; V: TRBV7-3; CDR3: CASATSGGRGETQYF
J: TRBJ2-1; V: TRBV27; CDR3: CASSFSPGRVGYNEQFF
J: TRBJ2-3; V: TRBV28; CDR3: CASSLSGTSTDTQYF
J: TRBJ2-1; V: TRBV5-6; CDR3: CASSLGLAGGNEQFF
J: TRBJ1-2; V: TRBV7-2; CDR3: CASSSSGTTYGYTF
J: TRBJ1-1; V: TRBV29-1; CDR3: CSVESGMGTEAFF
J: TRBJ1-5; V: TRBV5-1; CDR3: CASSLGEASNQPQHF
J: TRBJ2-5; V: TRBV6-2/TRBV6-3; CDR3: CASSYSGLAGTETQYF
J: TRBJ2-7; V: TRBV6-2/TRBV6-3; CDR3: CASSYSLGSYEQYF
J: TRBJ1-6; V: TRBV7-2; CDR3: CASSPSSYNSPLHF
J: TRBJ2-7; V: TRBV6-5; CDR3: CASTRDFSSYEQYF
J: TRBJ2-3; V: TRBV5-1; CDR3: CASSFTLADTQYF
J: TRBJ1-6; V: TRBV7-2; CDR3: CASSLRAGRETSYNSPLHF
J: TRBJ1-4; V: TRBV5-6; CDR3: CASSLVQVNEKLFF
J: TRBJ2-3; V: TRBV29-1; CDR3: CSVPQSTDTQYF
J: TRBJ1-2; V: TRBV6-5; CDR3: CATPGGDGRGGYTF
J: TRBJ2-1; V: TRBV11-3; CDR3: CASSLGVRATERGNEQFF
J: TRBJ1-1; V: TRBV6-5; CDR3: CASRYQNTEAFF
J: TRBJ1-1; V: TRBV30; CDR3: CAWSVQMMVNTEAFF